The 26 T cell receptor beta chains given below trace back to one sample, sequenced in a study of shared clonotypes between healthy human individuals. Repertoires were generated with immunoSEQ multiplex PCR, while TCRdb's copy carries only in-frame clones and drops some. The table includes more than 1.2 million clones, about 98.5% detected once. Sample: naive CD4+ T cells sorted from blood. Documented subset: CD45RA+ positively selected. Source of these receptors: a man younger than 45 in good health.

V and J are TRBV13 and TRBJ2-7, with 9 positions matching TRBD1. V was clipped by 5 bases and J by 6 bases; unmatched bases: 11. Germline CDR1 reads PRHDT; CDR2 reads FYEKMQ (reference sequence). The CDR3 sequence is 15 residues long. In DNA form, the CDR3 reads TGTGCCAGCAGCCGACGTCCCGGGACAGGGATCGAGCAGTACTTC. It translates to CASSRRPGTGIEQYF.

The chain combines TRBV20-1 with TRBJ2-2; D not resolved. The CDR3 length is 11 residues. Trimming took 5 bases from V and 6 from J, leaving 7 bases between them. Looked up from germline, CDR1 is DFQATT and CDR2 is SNEGSKA (reference sequence). CDR3 in amino acids: CSAPFPGELFF. In nucleotides, the CDR3 is TGCAGTGCTCCTTTTCCCGGGGAGCTGTTTTTT.

The V gene is TRBV5-8, the J gene TRBJ2-3; weak D call: TRBD1 (6 bases). Germline lookup yields CDR1 SGHTS and CDR2 YDEGEE. The CDR3 spans 18 residues. The V gene lost 2 bases and the J gene lost 0 bases, with 19 bases spanning the gap. CDR3 amino acids: CASSFRTVRATSTDTQYF. In DNA form, the CDR3 reads TGTGCCAGCAGCTTTAGGACAGTCCGTGCAACTAGCACAGATACGCAGTATTTT.

The genes are TRBV6-5 and TRBJ2-7, with 10 bases identical to TRBD1. CDR1 MNHEY and CDR2 SVGAGI come from the germline V gene. The V gene end was trimmed by 10 bases and the J gene end by 5 bases; junction bases not matched to a gene: 5. This CDR3 comprises 12 residues. The CDR3 loop is CATTGGVDEQYF. Written as DNA, the CDR3 is TGTGCCACGACAGGGGGCGTGGACGAGCAGTACTTC.

This clone is a singleton in its sample. J is TRBJ1-4 and V is TRBV7-9; D may be TRBD1 (6 bases). This CDR3 comprises 15 residues. Germline V CDR1 and CDR2: SEHNR, FQNEAQ (reference sequence). V dropped 5 bases and J dropped 8 bases, with 18 bases sitting between them. CDR3 residues: CASSLGEGGLEKLFF. The CDR3 DNA is TGTGCCAGCAGCCTAGGAGAGGGGGGTCTGGAAAAACTGTTTTTT.

The V and J genes are TRBV7-2 and TRBJ2-1; D unclear. This CDR3 region has 15 residues. Germline CDR1 SGHTA, CDR2 FQGNSA. With 2 bases removed from V and 3 bases from J, the gap between germline ends came to 11 bases. Written as DNA, the CDR3 is TGTGCCAGCAGCTTAAGTCAGCCTATCTACAATGAGCAGTTCTTC. It encodes CASSLSQPIYNEQFF.

The chain carries TRBV6-1 and TRBJ2-5; D gene ambiguous. This CDR3 region has 14 residues. Deletions cut 6 bases from V and 5 bases from J, with 16 bases between. Germline lookup yields CDR1 MNHNS and CDR2 SASEGT. CDR3 amino acids: CASRPASGLETQYF. In nucleotides, the CDR3 is TGTGCCAGCAGACCAGCATCCGGTTTGGAGACCCAGTACTTC.

The chain uses TRBV27 and TRBJ2-2; 7 bases match TRBD1. J gave up 6 bases and V 5 bases, and 12 bases lay outside the gene matches. Germline V CDR1 and CDR2: MNHEY, SMNVEV (reference sequence). The CDR3 runs to 16 residues. In DNA, the CDR3 is TGTGCCAGCAGTCCCAGACAGGGAGTCGCTGCCGGGGAGCTGTTTTTT. Translating it yields CASSPRQGVAAGELFF.

The chain employs TRBV4-3 and TRBJ1-3; TRBD1 might be the D (6 bases). Germline CDR1 is LGHNA and CDR2 is YSLEER. V was clipped by 1 base and J by 3 bases, with 10 bases between them. The CDR3 has 15 residues. The CDR3 DNA reads TGCGCCAGCAGCCAAGCGAGGGGGGATGGAAACACCATATATTTT. Translating gives CASSQARGDGNTIYF.

This rearrangement joins TRBV7-2 to TRBJ1-2, with a weak D call TRBD1 (6 bases). V lost 1 base and J lost 8, with 14 bases in between. The germline gives CDR1 SGHTA, CDR2 FQGNSA. The CDR3 extends over 14 amino acids. In DNA, the CDR3 is TGTGCCAGCAGCTTAGATAGGGGGACGTACGGCTACACCTTC. Encoded protein: CASSLDRGTYGYTF.

This clone was picked up one time. V and J are TRBV10-3 and TRBJ2-1; 12 positions match TRBD2. The junction had 6 bases not matched to a gene; V was cut back by 7 bases and J by 8 bases. The CDR3 has 14 residues. Per the germline V gene, CDR1 is ENHRY and CDR2 is SYGVKD. CDR3 protein: CAIKTSGSVDEQFF. Written as DNA, the CDR3 is TGTGCCATCAAGACTAGCGGGAGTGTCGATGAGCAGTTCTTC.

The V and J genes are TRBV25-1 and TRBJ1-5, with 10 nucleotides matching TRBD1. The germline CDR1 and CDR2 sequences are MGHDK and SYGVNS. The ends lost 7 bases at V and 4 bases at J; junction bases unmatched: 4. The CDR3 has 14 residues. The CDR3 here is CASNPGQGNQPQHF. The CDR3, as DNA: TGTGCCAGCAACCCGGGACAGGGGAATCAGCCCCAGCATTTT.

This chain connects TRBV15 to TRBJ2-3; D unresolved. The CDR3 totals 13 residues. The germline CDR1 and CDR2 sequences are LNHNV and YYDKDF (reference sequence). Trimming cost V 5 bases and J 5 bases, with 11 bases left between them. DNA of the CDR3: TGTGCCACCAGCCGCCGCCCAATAGATACGCAGTATTTT. It specifies CATSRRPIDTQYF.

The rearrangement uses TRBV5-5 and TRBJ1-1; perhaps TRBD1 as D (6 bases). The CDR3 has 15 amino acids. Trimming pared 3 bases from V and 4 bases from J, leaving 16 bases between. Looked up from germline, CDR1 is SGHKS and CDR2 is YYEKEE (reference sequence). The CDR3 DNA is TGTGCCAGCAGCTCCGGGACACCTAGAACCACTGAAGCTTTCTTT. This sequence encodes CASSSGTPRTTEAFF.

The V call is TRBV6-4, the J call TRBJ2-1; D perhaps matches TRBD2 (5 bases). V gave up 6 bases and J gave up 5 bases, with 11 bases separating them. The CDR3 sequence is 13 residues long. Germline CDR1 reads MRHNA; CDR2 reads SNTAGT. CDR3 DNA sequence: TGTGCCAGCAGAGGCGGGCGAGACAATGAGCAGTTCTTC. This codes for CASRGGRDNEQFF.

The rearrangement uses TRBV5-1 and TRBJ2-3; TRBD2 agrees at 14 bases. J gave up 4 bases and V 4 bases, and 14 bases lay outside the gene matches. Germline lookup yields CDR1 SGHRS and CDR2 YFSETQ. The CDR3 has 19 amino acids. The CDR3 coding sequence is TGCGCCAGCAGCCCAGTCCCGGGACTAGCGGGAGTGTTGGCAGATACGCAGTATTTT. It translates to CASSPVPGLAGVLADTQYF.

J is TRBJ1-4 and V is TRBV2; D is unresolved. Trimming cost V 8 bases and J 0 bases, with 10 bases left between them. The CDR3 contains 14 residues. Germline lookup yields CDR1 SNHLY and CDR2 FYNNEI. The CDR3 sequence: CASGGGATNEKLFF. Here the CDR3 DNA reads TGTGCCAGCGGTGGTGGGGCAACTAATGAAAAACTGTTTTTT.

This clone was seen once. The chain joins TRBV5-4 to TRBJ2-7, with 11 bases that match TRBD2. The junction had 10 bases not matched to a gene; V was cut back by 4 bases and J by 7 bases. This CDR3 region has 15 residues. Germline CDR1 reads SGHNT; CDR2 reads YYREEE (reference sequence). The CDR3 reads CASSLGLADPSEQYF. For the CDR3, the DNA is TGTGCCAGCAGCCTGGGACTAGCGGACCCCTCAGAGCAGTACTTC.

With regard to this clone: Other nucleotide sequences in the sample specify the same CDR3. The chain links TRBV7-9 to TRBJ2-7, with TRBD2 as a possible D gene (5 bases). V lost 2 bases, J lost 7 bases, and 6 bases lay in between. Germline assignment: CDR1 SEHNR and CDR2 FQNEAQ (reference sequence). The CDR3 consists of 11 residues. DNA of the CDR3: TGTGCCAGCAGCTTACAGCGGGAGCAGTACTTC. Translation: CASSLQREQYF.

The chain recombines TRBV29-1 with TRBJ1-3; D not certain. The CDR3 is made up of 11 amino acids. The V gene's germline CDR1 is SQVTM and CDR2 ANQGSEA. With 7 bases removed from V and 4 bases from J, the gap between germline ends came to 8 bases. CDR3 sequence (DNA): TGCAGCGCCTCCCCAGGAAACACCATATATTTT. It codes for CSASPGNTIYF.

The chain joins TRBV5-4 to TRBJ2-1; 9 positions match TRBD2. Germline V gives CDR1 SGHNT, CDR2 YYREEE (reference sequence). J gave up 5 bases and V 3 bases, and 0 bases lay outside the gene matches. This CDR3 has 13 residues. The CDR3 is CASSSSGNNEQFF. As DNA, the CDR3 is TGTGCCAGCAGCTCTAGCGGGAACAATGAGCAGTTCTTC.

This chain joins TRBV29-1 and TRBJ2-3, with D perhaps TRBD2 (6 bases). V lost 6 bases, J lost 4 bases, and 20 bases lay in between. Per germline, CDR1 SQVTM and CDR2 ANQGSEA. The CDR3 runs to 15 residues. CDR3 in amino acids: CSVESPGLGADTQYF. The CDR3 nucleotides are TGCAGCGTCGAGAGTCCGGGACTGGGAGCAGATACGCAGTATTTT.

The chain is built from TRBV6-1 and TRBJ1-5; D not certain. The V end was cut by 0 bases, the J end by 0 bases, with 12 bases between. CDR3 length: 17 amino acids. Germline CDR1 and CDR2: MNHNS and SASEGT. The CDR3 loop is CASSEARKGHSNQPQHF. The CDR3, as DNA: TGTGCCAGCAGTGAAGCGCGGAAAGGGCATAGCAATCAGCCCCAGCATTTT.

The V and J genes are TRBV5-4 and TRBJ2-3; 8 nucleotides agree with TRBD2. J was trimmed by 2 bases and V by 2 bases; bases with no gene match: 7. The CDR3 loop spans 16 amino acids. From germline, CDR1 is SGHNT and CDR2 YYREEE (reference sequence). CDR3 amino acids: CASSLLAEGFTDTQYF. CDR3 bases: TGTGCCAGCAGCTTACTAGCGGAGGGATTCACAGATACGCAGTATTTT.

This clone is a singleton in its sample. The chain has TRBV11-1 and TRBJ2-3; possibly TRBD1 for D (6 bases). The length of the CDR3 is 14 residues. Trimming took off 5 bases at V and 2 bases at J, with 11 bases between the two ends. The germline CDR1 and CDR2 sequences are SGHAT and FQDESV (reference sequence). CDR3 in amino acids: CASSKGHFTDTQYF. Written as DNA, the CDR3 is TGTGCCAGCAGCAAGGGACACTTCACAGATACGCAGTATTTT.

The CDR3: CASSATSGREQFF. In nucleotides, the CDR3 is TGTGCCAGCAGCGCGACTAGCGGGCGTGAGCAGTTCTTC. The chain is built from TRBV9 and TRBJ2-1; 10 bases fit TRBD2. This CDR3 comprises 13 residues. Germline trimming cut 3 bases from V and 9 bases from J; bases unmatched to any gene: 3. CDR1 is SGDLS and CDR2 is YYNGEE in the germline V gene. Complete variable domain (other parts from reference TRBV9 and TRBJ2-1): DSGVTQTPKHLITATGQRVTLRCSPRSGDLSVYWYQQSLDQGLQFLIQYYNGEERAKGNILERFSAQQFPDLHSELNLSSLELGDSALYFCASSATSGREQFFGPGTRLTVL.